This T cell receptor beta chain was identified in a study of CD8 T cells in Susac syndrome. Turning to this clonotype: Its target is not known.

Per germline, CDR1 LNHNV and CDR2 YYDKDF (reference sequence). Trimming removed 3 bases from V and 6 bases from J; junction bases left unmatched: 5. This CDR3 is 13 amino acids long. Reverse transcription used about 0.45 to 1 ug RNA and random hexamers. TCRdb analysed the immunoSEQ multiplex PCR reads with MiXCR anew, one entry per CDR3 protein. The sample has 110,000 to 150,000 distinct CDR3 sequences; approximately 95% are singletons. General study findings and limits: The CD4+ T cell repertoires from Susac syndrome exhibited no clonal expansion.

This TCR derives from a human donor with Susac syndrome. The rearrangement links TRBV15 to TRBJ2-7, with 7 bases fitting TRBD1. Sequencing was carried out using CD4+ T cells from PBMCs. The CDR3 DNA is TGTGCCACCAGCAGGGACAGGCTTGCCGAGCAGTACTTC. Translating gives CATSRDRLAEQYF.